Listed below are T cell receptor beta chains from one sample, sequenced in a study of PD-1 blockade in classical Hodgkin lymphoma. Assay: immunoSEQ multiplex PCR; the TCRdb copy retains only in-frame clones and omits some. Found here are under 110,000 clones, roughly 90% of them singletons; the top ten hold 6.5% to 7.5%. Specimen: peripheral blood mononuclear cells (PBMCs), collected before the second cycle of nivolumab. The source of these receptors is a human donor with classical Hodgkin lymphoma. CDR3s include the opening cysteine and the closing phenylalanine or tryptophan. D genes are given only for firm matches. Clone size, where shown, is once, few, many, or a class for clones that have expanded.

V,D,size,J,CDR3,DNA
TRBV10-1,-,-,TRBJ1-6,CASSESGTVALHF,TGCGCCAGCAGTGAGTCTGGCACCGTGGCCCTCCACTTT
TRBV25-1,-,once,TRBJ2-7,CASSKQGTYEQYF,TGTGCCAGCAGTAAGCAGGGGACCTACGAGCAGTACTTC
TRBV7-9,TRBD1,-,TRBJ1-6,CASSLGQGYNSPLHF,TGTGCCAGCAGCTTAGGACAGGGGTATAATTCACCCCTCCACTTT
TRBV27,-,-,TRBJ1-2,CASSPDGNGGGYTF,TGTGCCAGCAGCCCAGACGGGAATGGCGGCGGCTACACCTTC
TRBV5-4,-,-,TRBJ2-5,CASSPGVGTQYF,TGTGCCAGCAGCCCCGGTGTTGGGACCCAGTACTTC
TRBV27,-,-,TRBJ1-3,CASSSHPSSGNTIYF,TGTGCCAGCAGTTCCCACCCTAGCTCTGGAAACACCATATATTTT
TRBV7-2,-,-,TRBJ2-5,CASSFGRETQYF,TGTGCCAGCAGCTTCGGAAGGGAGACCCAGTACTTC
TRBV9,-,once,TRBJ2-7,CASSPRTVGAEQYF,TGTGCCAGCAGCCCAAGGACAGTGGGGGCCGAGCAGTACTTC
TRBV6-5,TRBD1,-,TRBJ1-1,CASSRDRWLNTEAFF,TGTGCCAGCAGTAGGGACAGGTGGTTGAACACTGAAGCTTTCTTT
TRBV7-3,-,-,TRBJ1-4,CASSLNGGFNEKLFF,TGTGCCAGCAGCTTAAACGGGGGTTTTAATGAAAAACTGTTTTTT
TRBV19,TRBD1,-,TRBJ2-3,CASSWDRGRDTQYF,TGTGCCAGTAGTTGGGACAGGGGCAGAGATACGCAGTATTTT
TRBV14,TRBD1,-,TRBJ1-3,CASSPRTGGGNTIYF,TGTGCCAGCAGCCCGAGGACAGGGGGTGGAAACACCATATATTTT
TRBV30,-,-,TRBJ1-2,CAWRPDRGPYGYTF,TGTGCCTGGAGGCCCGACCGGGGCCCCTATGGCTACACCTTC
TRBV12-1,-,-,TRBJ2-5,CASSSLGEAVAETQYF,TGTGCCAGCAGCTCCCTGGGGGAGGCAGTAGCGGAGACCCAGTACTTC
TRBV5-1,-,-,TRBJ2-2,CASSPFAGTNTGELFF,TGCGCCAGCAGCCCATTCGCGGGGACGAACACCGGGGAGCTGTTTTTT
TRBV5-8,TRBD1,-,TRBJ2-1,CASSPRDRAMQNNEQFF,TGTGCCAGCAGCCCCCGGGACAGGGCGATGCAGAACAATGAGCAGTTCTTC
TRBV2,-,-,TRBJ1-2,CAGGQFAPGYTF,TGTGCCGGCGGACAGTTTGCGCCCGGCTACACCTTC
TRBV7-2,-,-,TRBJ1-4,CASSLMRQSNEKLFF,TGTGCCAGCAGCTTAATGAGACAGAGTAATGAAAAACTGTTTTTT
TRBV19,-,once,TRBJ1-2,CASFSLSSLHYGYTF,TGTGCCAGTTTCTCCCTCTCATCGCTCCACTATGGCTACACCTTC
TRBV7-3,-,-,TRBJ2-3,CASSPAAATDTQYF,TGTGCCAGCAGCCCAGCCGCGGCCACAGATACGCAGTATTTT
TRBV7-9,TRBD1,-,TRBJ1-1,CASSSDGGTAEAFF,TGTGCCAGCAGCTCCGACGGGGGGACAGCTGAAGCTTTCTTT
TRBV9,TRBD2,-,TRBJ2-5,CASSASSGQETQYF,TGTGCCAGCAGCGCCTCTAGCGGTCAAGAGACCCAGTACTTC
TRBV7-6,-,-,TRBJ2-1,CASSQGQYNEQFF,TGTGCCAGCAGCCAAGGACAGTACAATGAGCAGTTCTTC
TRBV4-3,-,once,TRBJ1-2,CASSQGSSNYGYTF,TGCGCCAGCAGCCAAGGCAGCTCTAACTATGGCTACACCTTC
TRBV6-1,TRBD1,-,TRBJ1-4,CASSKTQGANEKLFF,TGTGCCAGCAGCAAAACCCAGGGGGCGAATGAAAAACTGTTTTTT
TRBV7-3,TRBD1,-,TRBJ2-1,CASSLGGQGWNEQFF,TGTGCCAGCAGCTTAGGGGGACAGGGATGGAATGAGCAGTTCTTC